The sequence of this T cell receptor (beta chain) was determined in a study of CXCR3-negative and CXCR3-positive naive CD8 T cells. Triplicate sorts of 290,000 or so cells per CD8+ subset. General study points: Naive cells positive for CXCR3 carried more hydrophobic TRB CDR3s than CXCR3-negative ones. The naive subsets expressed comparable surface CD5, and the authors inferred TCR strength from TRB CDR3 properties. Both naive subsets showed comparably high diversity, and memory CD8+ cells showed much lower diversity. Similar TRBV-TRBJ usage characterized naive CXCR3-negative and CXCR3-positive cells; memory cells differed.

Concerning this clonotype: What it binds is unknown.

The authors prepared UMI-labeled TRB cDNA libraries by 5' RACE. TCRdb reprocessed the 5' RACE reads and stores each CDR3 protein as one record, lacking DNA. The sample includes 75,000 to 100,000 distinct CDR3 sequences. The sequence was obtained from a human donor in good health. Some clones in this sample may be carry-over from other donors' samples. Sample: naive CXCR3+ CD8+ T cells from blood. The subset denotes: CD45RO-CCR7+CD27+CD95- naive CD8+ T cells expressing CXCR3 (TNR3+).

The CDR3 spells CSARDISTEQYF. The chain uses TRBV20-1 and TRBJ2-7. The CDR3 sequence is 12 residues long. Germline-derived CDR1 and CDR2 are DFQATT and SNEGSKA (reference sequence).